The clone carrying this T cell receptor (beta chain) occurred many times. TCRdb reprocessed the reads with MiXCR, giving one entry per CDR3 protein. The data contain about 530,000 distinct CDR3 sequences, 26% of them singletons. V was clipped by 3 bases and J by 3 bases, with 4 bases between them. The CDR3 consists of 12 residues. This entry belongs to a study of T cell repertoires in cytomegalovirus infection. This TCR derives from a human donor in good health (CMV status not recorded). Some clones in this sample may be carry-over from other donors' samples. The sequencing input was PBMCs. The V and J genes are TRBV12-3 or TRBV12-4 and TRBJ2-3; no reliable D call. CDR3 in amino acids: CASSFATDTQYF. The CDR3, as DNA: TGTGCCAGCAGTTTCGCTACAGATACGCAGTATTTT.